Listed below are T cell receptor beta chains from one sample, sequenced in a study of TIL therapy for anti-PD-1-resistant metastatic lung cancer. The data were produced by immunoSEQ multiplex PCR, yet TCRdb's version contains in-frame clones alone and is incomplete. The repertoire holds about 15,000 clones, with 86% as singletons. The sample in question was blood, obtained at baseline. The receptors were gathered from a person between 25 and 79 years old with non-small cell lung cancer. Both conserved end residues are part of each CDR3. D genes are given only for firm matches. Clone size is shown for a subset of rows, as once, few, many or a class of expanded clone.

abundance: NA
v_gene: TRBV19
d_gene: NA
len: 15
j_gene: TRBJ2-5
CDR3nt: TGTGCCAGTAGTATGAGGGGGTCCTACCAAGAGACCCAGTACTTC
CDR3aa: CASSMRGSYQETQYF

abundance: NA
v_gene: TRBV9
d_gene: NA
len: 12
j_gene: TRBJ2-3
CDR3nt: TGTGCCAGCAGCGTAATCACAGATACGCAGTATTTT
CDR3aa: CASSVITDTQYF

abundance: few
v_gene: TRBV11-3
d_gene: NA
len: 16
j_gene: TRBJ1-1
CDR3nt: TGTGCCAGCAGCGCCATGCATTGGGGGGCAGGGACTGAAGCTTTCTTT
CDR3aa: CASSAMHWGAGTEAFF

abundance: NA
v_gene: TRBV29-1
d_gene: NA
len: 15
j_gene: TRBJ2-7
CDR3nt: TGCAGCGTTGAGAGGGCCCAAAGTCCAGGCTACGAGCAGTACTTC
CDR3aa: CSVERAQSPGYEQYF

abundance: NA
v_gene: TRBV6-5
d_gene: TRBD1
len: 14
j_gene: TRBJ1-1
CDR3nt: TGTGCCAGCAGTCCACAGGGGATGAACACTGAAGCTTTCTTT
CDR3aa: CASSPQGMNTEAFF

abundance: NA
v_gene: TRBV27
d_gene: NA
len: 16
j_gene: TRBJ1-2
CDR3nt: TGTGCCAGCAGTTTAGCCGTGGGACGTACTAGGTCTGGCTACACCTTC
CDR3aa: CASSLAVGRTRSGYTF

abundance: NA
v_gene: TRBV5-5
d_gene: NA
len: 16
j_gene: TRBJ2-5
CDR3nt: TGTGCCAGCAGCTTGGGAAGGGCCCCACTTGGGGAGACCCAGTACTTC
CDR3aa: CASSLGRAPLGETQYF

abundance: NA
v_gene: TRBV6-5
d_gene: NA
len: 13
j_gene: TRBJ2-7
CDR3nt: TGTGCCAGCAGTTACGAGGGGCAGAGGGAGCAGTACTTC
CDR3aa: CASSYEGQREQYF

abundance: NA
v_gene: TRBV7-3
d_gene: NA
len: 13
j_gene: TRBJ1-6
CDR3nt: TGTGCCAGCAGCAGACAGTATAATTCACCCCTTCACTTT
CDR3aa: CASSRQYNSPLHF

abundance: NA
v_gene: TRBV5-1
d_gene: TRBD1
len: 15
j_gene: TRBJ2-1
CDR3nt: TGCGCCAGCAGCTTGTTCGGGACAGGGAACAATGAGCAGTTCTTC
CDR3aa: CASSLFGTGNNEQFF

abundance: NA
v_gene: TRBV18
d_gene: TRBD1
len: 15
j_gene: TRBJ1-5
CDR3nt: TGTGCCAGCTCACCACCTTTACAGGGGGCTCAGCCCCAGCATTTT
CDR3aa: CASSPPLQGAQPQHF

abundance: few
v_gene: TRBV6-1
d_gene: NA
len: 13
j_gene: TRBJ1-5
CDR3nt: TGTGCCAGCAGTGCGCAGATCTATCAGCCCCAGCATTTT
CDR3aa: CASSAQIYQPQHF

abundance: NA
v_gene: TRBV28
d_gene: TRBD1
len: 14
j_gene: TRBJ1-4
CDR3nt: TGTGCCAGCAGCCCGGGACAGGGCCATGAAAAACTGTTTTTT
CDR3aa: CASSPGQGHEKLFF

abundance: NA
v_gene: TRBV7-9
d_gene: TRBD1
len: 16
j_gene: TRBJ1-1
CDR3nt: TGTGCCAGCAGCCCCCGGGACAGGGGAAGAAACACTGAAGCTTTCTTT
CDR3aa: CASSPRDRGRNTEAFF

abundance: NA
v_gene: TRBV28
d_gene: NA
len: 16
j_gene: TRBJ1-4
CDR3nt: TGTGCCAGCAGCTTTTTGGGGGGGGCTACTAATGAAAAACTGTTTTTT
CDR3aa: CASSFLGGATNEKLFF

abundance: NA
v_gene: TRBV29-1
d_gene: TRBD1
len: 14
j_gene: TRBJ2-5
CDR3nt: TGCAGCGTTGCCTTTGACAGGGGACGACAGACCCAGTACTTC
CDR3aa: CSVAFDRGRQTQYF

abundance: NA
v_gene: TRBV29-1
d_gene: NA
len: 12
j_gene: TRBJ1-2
CDR3nt: TGCAGCGTTGAAGTGGGCAGCTATGGCTACACCTTC
CDR3aa: CSVEVGSYGYTF

abundance: NA
v_gene: TRBV4-2
d_gene: NA
len: 14
j_gene: TRBJ1-1
CDR3nt: TGTGCCAGCAGCCAAGACTTCCAGTTCCTTGAAGCTTTCTTT
CDR3aa: CASSQDFQFLEAFF

abundance: NA
v_gene: TRBV27
d_gene: NA
len: 13
j_gene: TRBJ2-2
CDR3nt: TGTGCCAGCGGGACACTCAACACCGGGGAGCTGTTTTTT
CDR3aa: CASGTLNTGELFF

abundance: NA
v_gene: TRBV5-1
d_gene: NA
len: 12
j_gene: TRBJ2-1
CDR3nt: TGCGCCAGCAGCTTTTGGGACAATGAGCAGTTCTTC
CDR3aa: CASSFWDNEQFF

abundance: NA
v_gene: TRBV6-5
d_gene: TRBD1
len: 14
j_gene: TRBJ2-7
CDR3nt: TGTGCCAGCAGCACTAACAGGGGTAAATACGAGCAGTACTTC
CDR3aa: CASSTNRGKYEQYF

abundance: NA
v_gene: TRBV6-6
d_gene: NA
len: 11
j_gene: TRBJ1-1
CDR3nt: TGTGCCAGCAGTCAGGGGACCCTAGCTTTCTTT
CDR3aa: CASSQGTLAFF

abundance: NA
v_gene: TRBV9
d_gene: NA
len: 15
j_gene: TRBJ2-5
CDR3nt: TGTGCCAGCAGCGTAGGGGGGACATTCCAAGAGACCCAGTACTTC
CDR3aa: CASSVGGTFQETQYF

abundance: NA
v_gene: TRBV7-3
d_gene: TRBD1
len: 13
j_gene: TRBJ1-1
CDR3nt: TGTGCCAGCAGCTATATACAGGGGTCGGGAGCTTTCTTT
CDR3aa: CASSYIQGSGAFF

abundance: NA
v_gene: TRBV6-5
d_gene: NA
len: 13
j_gene: TRBJ1-3
CDR3nt: TGTGCCAGCAGTTACTCTAGTCGGAGCACCATATATTTT
CDR3aa: CASSYSSRSTIYF

abundance: NA
v_gene: TRBV4-3
d_gene: TRBD1
len: 15
j_gene: TRBJ2-1
CDR3nt: TGCGCCAGCAGCCGGGGACAGGGAGATAGCAATGAGCAGTTCTTC
CDR3aa: CASSRGQGDSNEQFF

abundance: NA
v_gene: TRBV7-9
d_gene: TRBD1
len: 17
j_gene: TRBJ2-5
CDR3nt: TGTGCCAGCACATCGTCCCAGGGGGCCGTCCTCCAAGAGACCCAGTACTTC
CDR3aa: CASTSSQGAVLQETQYF

abundance: NA
v_gene: TRBV6-1
d_gene: TRBD1
len: 13
j_gene: TRBJ1-1
CDR3nt: TGTGCCAGCAGTTTACAGGGGCAAACTGAAGCTTTCTTT
CDR3aa: CASSLQGQTEAFF

abundance: NA
v_gene: TRBV9
d_gene: TRBD2
len: 15
j_gene: TRBJ2-2
CDR3nt: TGTGCCAGCAGCGGACTAGCGGGGAACACCGGGGAGCTGTTTTTT
CDR3aa: CASSGLAGNTGELFF

abundance: NA
v_gene: TRBV7-2
d_gene: NA
len: 16
j_gene: TRBJ2-1
CDR3nt: TGTGCCAGCAGCTTAACGGGGTCAAGCTCCTACAATGAGCAGTTCTTC
CDR3aa: CASSLTGSSSYNEQFF

abundance: few
v_gene: TRBV12-2
d_gene: NA
len: 20
j_gene: TRBJ2-3
CDR3nt: NA
CDR3aa: CASRPWVAGGSAQGTDTQYF

abundance: NA
v_gene: TRBV7-2
d_gene: TRBD2
len: 13
j_gene: TRBJ2-1
CDR3nt: TGTGCCAGCAGCCTCGACTTAGGGACTAGTATGTTCTTC
CDR3aa: CASSLDLGTSMFF

abundance: NA
v_gene: TRBV27
d_gene: NA
len: 13
j_gene: TRBJ2-7
CDR3nt: TGTGCCAGTGGGCCGGCGCAGGGCTACGAGCAGTACTTC
CDR3aa: CASGPAQGYEQYF

abundance: NA
v_gene: TRBV5-1
d_gene: TRBD2
len: 16
j_gene: TRBJ2-1
CDR3nt: TGCGCCAGCAGCCTGACAAGCGGGGCGCTCTACAATGAGCAGTTCTTC
CDR3aa: CASSLTSGALYNEQFF

abundance: NA
v_gene: TRBV9
d_gene: NA
len: 14
j_gene: TRBJ1-1
CDR3nt: TGTGCCAGCAGCGCCGGACACCTGAACACTGAAGCTTTCTTT
CDR3aa: CASSAGHLNTEAFF

abundance: NA
v_gene: TRBV6-5
d_gene: NA
len: 15
j_gene: TRBJ1-2
CDR3nt: TGTGCCAGCAGTTACTTGGGCAGGGGCGACTATGGCTACACCTTC
CDR3aa: CASSYLGRGDYGYTF

abundance: few
v_gene: TRBV7-3
d_gene: NA
len: 14
j_gene: TRBJ2-2
CDR3nt: TGTGCCAGCAGCTTATTGCCGGACACCGGGGAGCTGTTTTTT
CDR3aa: CASSLLPDTGELFF

abundance: NA
v_gene: TRBV6-4
d_gene: NA
len: 13
j_gene: TRBJ2-7
CDR3nt: TGTGCCAGCAGTGAACAGGGAGGTTACGAGCAGTACTTC
CDR3aa: CASSEQGGYEQYF

abundance: NA
v_gene: TRBV28
d_gene: TRBD2
len: 16
j_gene: TRBJ2-3
CDR3nt: TGTGCCAGCAGTATCTATAGCGGGGGGGCCGCAGATACGCAGTATTTT
CDR3aa: CASSIYSGGAADTQYF

abundance: NA
v_gene: TRBV18
d_gene: NA
len: 12
j_gene: TRBJ1-1
CDR3nt: TGTGCCAGCTCTGTCGTTAACACTGAAGCTTTCTTT
CDR3aa: CASSVVNTEAFF

abundance: NA
v_gene: TRBV29-1
d_gene: TRBD2
len: 12
j_gene: TRBJ2-3
CDR3nt: TGCAGCGTCCGGGGGGGCCCAGATACGCAGTATTTT
CDR3aa: CSVRGGPDTQYF

abundance: NA
v_gene: TRBV4-2
d_gene: TRBD2
len: 19
j_gene: TRBJ2-3
CDR3nt: TGTGCCAGCAGCCAAGATCTAGGGACTAGCGGGGGGGCGTCGGATACGCAGTATTTT
CDR3aa: CASSQDLGTSGGASDTQYF

abundance: NA
v_gene: TRBV7-2
d_gene: TRBD2
len: 16
j_gene: TRBJ2-1
CDR3nt: TGTGCCAGCAGCCCGTCGAGGATTGCGGGAGCATATGAGCAGTTCTTC
CDR3aa: CASSPSRIAGAYEQFF

abundance: NA
v_gene: TRBV29-1
d_gene: NA
len: 12
j_gene: TRBJ2-3
CDR3nt: TGCAGCGGGAGGGCCAGCACAGATACGCAGTATTTT
CDR3aa: CSGRASTDTQYF

abundance: NA
v_gene: TRBV19
d_gene: TRBD1
len: 16
j_gene: TRBJ2-1
CDR3nt: TGTGCCAGTAGCCCTCCGGGACAGGGATGGTTCAATGAGCAGTTCTTC
CDR3aa: CASSPPGQGWFNEQFF